Following are 16 T cell receptor beta chains from one sample sequenced in a study of blood T cells in healthy people across ages. Together with a sample-barcoded 5' primer, a J-beta primer mix was included in a second PCR lasting roughly 6 to 12 cycles. TCRdb reprocessed the 5' RACE reads with MiXCR, giving one entry per CDR3 protein. This table has over a million distinct CDR3 sequences, roughly 24% appearing once. The same sample was also used in a study of T cells of mothers and their children.

Material: blood. The receptor set was obtained from a girl aged 2 to 9 in good health.

This clonotype was observed a few times. The V and J genes are TRBV7-8 and TRBJ2-5; D may be TRBD1 or TRBD2 (6 bases each). Per the germline V gene, CDR1 is SGHVS and CDR2 is FQNEAQ. CDR3 length: 15 amino acids. V shed 3 bases and J shed 5 bases, with 16 bases lying between them. The CDR3 loop reads CASSFGGQGMETQYF. In nucleotides, the CDR3 is TGTGCCAGCAGCTTTGGGGGGCAGGGTATGGAGACCCAGTACTTC.

This clonotype has a handful of counts. This sequence joins TRBV20-1 and TRBJ2-5, with 9 bases lining up with TRBD1. Matching the DNA end better, TRBJ2-1 makes the J call doubtful. Germline V CDR1 and CDR2: DFQATT, SNEGSKA (reference sequence). This CDR3 has 14 amino acids. CDR3 nucleotide sequence: TGCAGTGCTAGTGGAACAGGGGGCCACGGTGAGCAGTTCTTC. As protein: CSASGTGGHGEQFF.

There are a few counts of this clonotype. The chain joins TRBV2 to TRBJ2-5; 13 nucleotides agree with TRBD2. The J call could be wrong; TRBJ2-1 is a better fit for the DNA end. The CDR3 has 17 amino acids. Germline V lookup: CDR1 SNHLY, CDR2 FYNNEI. This chain's CDR3 is CASSRTSGSRAYNEQFF. CDR3 in DNA: TGTGCCAGCAGCCGGACTAGCGGGAGTAGAGCTTACAATGAGCAGTTCTTC.

This clonotype was seen a handful of times. The rearrangement uses TRBV5-1 and TRBJ2-5, with a weak D call TRBD1 (5 bases). The J call may not be correct, given that the DNA end is closer to TRBJ2-1. There are 15 residues in the CDR3. Germline CDR1 SGHRS, CDR2 YFSETQ. The DNA of the CDR3 is TGCGCCAGCAGCTTGGGGGGCGCTGGTCTTTTTGAGCAGTTCTTC. Its protein product is CASSLGGAGLFEQFF.

This chain's CDR3 is CASGGTGRESYEQYF. In DNA, the CDR3 is TGTGCCAGCGGAGGGACAGGGAGGGAGTCCTACGAGCAGTACTTC. The chain joins TRBV2 to TRBJ2-5, with TRBD1 matching 9 bases. TRBJ2-7 matches the DNA end more closely, so the J call is doubtful. The germline gives CDR1 SNHLY, CDR2 FYNNEI. This CDR3 has 15 amino acids.

This clonotype was seen more than once but under ten times. This may arise from a read error, as a much more abundant clone is one base away. The V call is TRBV9, the J call TRBJ1-2, with 9 bases that match TRBD1. This CDR3 has 13 amino acids. Germline V gene lookup returns CDR1 SGDLS and CDR2 YYNGEE. The junction had 2 bases not matched to a gene; V was cut back by 5 bases and J by 3 bases. The CDR3 loop reads CASSGTGYYGYTF. The CDR3 bases are TGTGCCAGCAGTGGGACAGGGTACTATGGCTACACCTTC.

This chain uses TRBV5-6 with TRBJ2-1, with 10 bases identical to TRBD2. The germline gives CDR1 SGHDT, CDR2 YYEEEE. V was pared by 1 base and J by 8 bases, with 6 bases of the junction left unmatched. There are 15 residues in the CDR3. CDR3: CASSLSLAGVYEQFF. DNA of the CDR3: TGTGCCAGCAGCTTGAGTCTAGCGGGAGTTTATGAGCAGTTCTTC.

The chain recombines TRBV9 with TRBJ1-1, with D unresolved. Trimming took 6 bases from V and 0 from J, leaving 15 bases between them. Germline V CDR1 and CDR2: SGDLS, YYNGEE. The CDR3 loop spans 15 amino acids. The CDR3 loop reads CASNLDGQMNTEAFF. The DNA of the CDR3 is TGTGCCAGCAACCTGGACGGGCAAATGAACACTGAAGCTTTCTTT.

The J gene is TRBJ2-5, the V gene TRBV20-1; D ambiguous. The DNA end favors TRBJ2-7, so the J call may be wrong. The CDR3 length is 13 residues. Germline V lookup: CDR1 DFQATT, CDR2 SNEGSKA (reference sequence). CDR3 sequence reads: CSATKVDSYEQYF. The CDR3 nucleotides read TGCAGTGCTACCAAAGTGGACTCCTACGAGCAGTACTTC.

The genes are TRBV11-2 and TRBJ1-2; weak D call: TRBD1 (6 bases). V was cut by 4 bases and J by 0 bases, with 21 bases left in between. The CDR3 contains 18 residues. From germline, CDR1 is SGHAT and CDR2 FQNNGV. The CDR3 coding sequence is TGTGCCAGCAGCTCAATCGAACCCGACAGGCTCTCTAACTATGGCTACACCTTC. The encoded protein is CASSSIEPDRLSNYGYTF.

Points on this clonotype: Possible read error: a much larger clone is one base away. The CDR3 loop reads CATSDYQETQCF. In nucleotides, the CDR3 is TGTGCCACCAGTGACTACCAAGAGACCCAGTGCTTC. The genes are TRBV24-1 and TRBJ2-5, with D unresolved. From germline, CDR1 is KGHDR and CDR2 SFDVKD. CDR3 length: 12 residues.

The rearrangement links TRBV7-8 to TRBJ1-3; possibly TRBD1 for D (6 bases). V was cut by 2 bases and J by 7 bases, with 33 bases left in between. Per the germline V gene, CDR1 is SGHVS and CDR2 is FQNEAQ. The CDR3 extends over 21 amino acids. CDR3 loop: CASSLYRVSAESPSSGNTIYF. The CDR3 DNA reads as TGTGCCAGCAGCTTATACAGGGTATCCGCTGAATCGCCGTCCTCGGGGAACACCATATATTTT.

The genes are TRBV6-5 and TRBJ1-1; D is undetermined. The CDR3 is 15 residues long. Trimming stripped 7 bases from V and 0 bases from J, with 15 bases between. Germline V lookup: CDR1 MNHEY, CDR2 SVGAGI. The CDR3 nucleotides read TGTGCCAGCACCCCATGGGGTTCGATGAACACTGAAGCTTTCTTT. Encoded protein: CASTPWGSMNTEAFF.

As regards this clonotype: One end of the junction does not line up with germline, which may come from a read error. The rearrangement links TRBV7-2 to TRBJ1-1; no clear D. This CDR3 region has 12 residues. Germline loops: CDR1 SGHTA, CDR2 FQGNSA. Here the CDR3 reads CASSLDGRRAFF. The CDR3 DNA is TGCGCCAGCAGCTTAGATGGGAGAAGAGCTTTCTTT.

The chain has TRBV28 and TRBJ1-5; D not certain. This CDR3 region has 13 residues. V dropped 4 bases and J dropped 2 bases, with 6 bases sitting between them. Germline values: CDR1 MDHEN, CDR2 SYDVKM. CDR3 in DNA: TGTGCCAGCAGTTCGGTCCGCAATCAGCCCCAGCATTTT. Protein product: CASSSVRNQPQHF.

The CDR3 bases are TGCAGTGCTCATCGTAGCGGGGACGGGTCGGAGACCCAGTACTTC. This codes for CSAHRSGDGSETQYF. The chain uses TRBV20-1 and TRBJ2-5, with 8 bases identical to TRBD2. This CDR3 comprises 15 residues. The V gene end was trimmed by 5 bases and the J gene end by 5 bases; junction bases not matched to a gene: 13. The germline V gene has CDR1 DFQATT and CDR2 SNEGSKA (reference sequence).